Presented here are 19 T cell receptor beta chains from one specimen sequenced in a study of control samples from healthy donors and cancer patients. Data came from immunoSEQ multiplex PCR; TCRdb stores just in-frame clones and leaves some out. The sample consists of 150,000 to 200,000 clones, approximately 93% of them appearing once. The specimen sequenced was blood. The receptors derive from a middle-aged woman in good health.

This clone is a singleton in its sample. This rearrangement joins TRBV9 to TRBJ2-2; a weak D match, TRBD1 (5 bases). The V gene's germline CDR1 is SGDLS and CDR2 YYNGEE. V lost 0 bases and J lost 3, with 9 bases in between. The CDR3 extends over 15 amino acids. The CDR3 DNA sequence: TGTGCCAGCAGCGTAGGATTAGGGGACACCGGGGAGCTGTTTTTT. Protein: CASSVGLGDTGELFF.

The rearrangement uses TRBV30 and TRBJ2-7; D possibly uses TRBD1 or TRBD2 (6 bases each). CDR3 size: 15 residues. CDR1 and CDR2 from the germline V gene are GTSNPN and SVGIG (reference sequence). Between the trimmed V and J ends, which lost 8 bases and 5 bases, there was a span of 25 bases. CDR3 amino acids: CAGRSTGRISNEQYF. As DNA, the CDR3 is TGTGCCGGACGGAGTACAGGGAGGATTTCCAACGAGCAGTACTTC.

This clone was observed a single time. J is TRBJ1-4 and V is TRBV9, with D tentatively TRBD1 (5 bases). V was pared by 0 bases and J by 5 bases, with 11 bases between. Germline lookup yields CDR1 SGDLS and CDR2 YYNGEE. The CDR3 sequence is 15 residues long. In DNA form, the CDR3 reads TGTGCCAGCAGCGTAGTTCAGGGTGGAAATGAAAAACTGTTTTTT. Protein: CASSVVQGGNEKLFF.

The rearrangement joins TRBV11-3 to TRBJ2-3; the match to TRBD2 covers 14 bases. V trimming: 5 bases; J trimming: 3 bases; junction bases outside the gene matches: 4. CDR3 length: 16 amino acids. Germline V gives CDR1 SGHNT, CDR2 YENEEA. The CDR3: CASSPGTSGRTDTQYF. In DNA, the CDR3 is TGTGCCAGCAGCCCGGGGACTAGCGGGAGAACAGATACGCAGTATTTT.

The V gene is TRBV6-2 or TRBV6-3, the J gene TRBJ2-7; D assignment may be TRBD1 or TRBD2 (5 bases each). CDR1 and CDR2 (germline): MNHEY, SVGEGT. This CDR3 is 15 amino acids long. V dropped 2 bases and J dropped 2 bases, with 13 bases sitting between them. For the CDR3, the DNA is TGTGCCAGCAGTTACCGTGGGACCGGGACCTACGAGCAGTACTTC. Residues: CASSYRGTGTYEQYF.

The CDR3 is CAWSVTGRLTEAFF. CDR3 coding DNA: TGTGCCTGGAGTGTAACGGGGAGATTGACTGAAGCTTTCTTT. The genes are TRBV30 and TRBJ1-1, with unresolved D. Germline CDR1 is GTSNPN and CDR2 is SVGIG (reference sequence). Between the trimmed V and J ends, which lost 0 bases and 5 bases, there was a span of 13 bases. CDR3 size: 14 residues.

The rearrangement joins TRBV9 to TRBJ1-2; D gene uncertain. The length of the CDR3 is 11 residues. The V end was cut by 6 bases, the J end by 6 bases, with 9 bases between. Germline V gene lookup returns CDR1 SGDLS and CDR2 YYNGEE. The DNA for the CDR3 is TGTGCCAGCACGAGTCGGGATGGCTACACCTTC. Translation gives CASTSRDGYTF. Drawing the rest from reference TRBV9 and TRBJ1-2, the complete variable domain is DSGVTQTPKHLITATGQRVTLRCSPRSGDLSVYWYQQSLDQGLQFLIQYYNGEERAKGNILERFSAQQFPDLHSELNLSSLELGDSALYFCASTSRDGYTFGSGTRLTVV.

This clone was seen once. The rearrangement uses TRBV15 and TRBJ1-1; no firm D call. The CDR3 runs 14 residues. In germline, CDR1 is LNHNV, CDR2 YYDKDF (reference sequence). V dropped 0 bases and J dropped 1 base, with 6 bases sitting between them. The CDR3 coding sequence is TGTGCCACCAGCAGAGATTTCCCGAACACTGAAGCTTTCTTT. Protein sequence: CATSRDFPNTEAFF.

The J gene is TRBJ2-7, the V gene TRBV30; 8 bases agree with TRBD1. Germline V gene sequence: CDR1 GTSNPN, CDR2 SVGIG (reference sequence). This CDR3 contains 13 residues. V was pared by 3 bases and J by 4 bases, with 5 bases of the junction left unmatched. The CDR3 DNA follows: TGTGCCTGGAGCCGGACAGGGCTTTACGAGCAGTACTTC. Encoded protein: CAWSRTGLYEQYF. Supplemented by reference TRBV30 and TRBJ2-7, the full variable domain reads SQTIHQWPATLVQPVGSPLSLECTVEGTSNPNLYWYRQAAGRGLQLLFYSVGIGQISSEVPQNLSASRPQDRQFILSSKKLLLSDSGFYLCAWSRTGLYEQYFGPGTRLTVT.

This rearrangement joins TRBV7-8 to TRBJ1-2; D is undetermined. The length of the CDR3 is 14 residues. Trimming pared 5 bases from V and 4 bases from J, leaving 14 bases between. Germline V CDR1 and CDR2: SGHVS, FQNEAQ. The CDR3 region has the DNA TGTGCCAGCAGCCCCTACAGAGCCCTCTATGGCTACACCTTC. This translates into CASSPYRALYGYTF.

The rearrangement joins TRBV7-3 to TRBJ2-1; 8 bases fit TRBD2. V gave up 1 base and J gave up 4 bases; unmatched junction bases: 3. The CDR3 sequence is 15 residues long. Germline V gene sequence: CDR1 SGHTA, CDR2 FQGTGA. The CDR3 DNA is TGTGCCAGCAGCTTAATGCGGGGGGCTTACAATGAGCAGTTCTTC. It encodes CASSLMRGAYNEQFF.

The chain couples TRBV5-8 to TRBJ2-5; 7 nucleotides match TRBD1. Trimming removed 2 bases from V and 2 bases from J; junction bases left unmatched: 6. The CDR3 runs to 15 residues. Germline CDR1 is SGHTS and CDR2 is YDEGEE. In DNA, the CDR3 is TGTGCCAGCAGCTTCCGACAGGGACAGCAAGAGACCCAGTACTTC. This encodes CASSFRQGQQETQYF.

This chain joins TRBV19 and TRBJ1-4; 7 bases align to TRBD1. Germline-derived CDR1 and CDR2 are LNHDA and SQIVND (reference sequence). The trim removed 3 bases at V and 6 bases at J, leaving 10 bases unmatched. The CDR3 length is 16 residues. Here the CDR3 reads CASSIARTGGDEKLFF. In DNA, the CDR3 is TGTGCCAGTAGTATCGCGCGGACAGGTGGGGATGAAAAACTGTTTTTT.

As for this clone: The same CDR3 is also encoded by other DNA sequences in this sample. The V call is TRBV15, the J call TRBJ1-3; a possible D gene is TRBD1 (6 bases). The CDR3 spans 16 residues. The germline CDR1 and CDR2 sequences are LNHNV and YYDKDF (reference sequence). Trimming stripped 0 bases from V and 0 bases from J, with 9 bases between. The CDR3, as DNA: TGTGCCACCAGCAGAGATAGGGGGAGCTCTGGAAACACCATATATTTT. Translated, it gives CATSRDRGSSGNTIYF.

CDR3 region: CASSEGVRETQYF. The DNA of the CDR3 is TGTGCCAGCAGCGAGGGGGTGCGGGAGACCCAGTACTTC. V and J are TRBV6-5 and TRBJ2-5; tentatively, D is TRBD1 (6 bases). The CDR3 spans 13 residues. Germline lookup yields CDR1 MNHEY and CDR2 SVGAGI. V lost 6 bases and J lost 5, with 13 bases in between.

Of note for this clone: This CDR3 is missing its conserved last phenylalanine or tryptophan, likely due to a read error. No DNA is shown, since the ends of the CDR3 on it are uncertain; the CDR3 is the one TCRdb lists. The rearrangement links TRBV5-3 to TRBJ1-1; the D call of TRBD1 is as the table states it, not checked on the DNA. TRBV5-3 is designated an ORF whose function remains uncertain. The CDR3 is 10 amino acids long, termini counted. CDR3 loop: CARSSDREEL.

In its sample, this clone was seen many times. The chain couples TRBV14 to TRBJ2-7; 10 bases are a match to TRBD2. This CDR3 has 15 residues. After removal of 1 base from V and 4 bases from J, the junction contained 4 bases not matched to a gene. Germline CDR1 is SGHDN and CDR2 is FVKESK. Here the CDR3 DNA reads TGTGCCAGCAGCCAAGTGGCTAGCGGGGGTTACGAGCAGTACTTC. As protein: CASSQVASGGYEQYF.

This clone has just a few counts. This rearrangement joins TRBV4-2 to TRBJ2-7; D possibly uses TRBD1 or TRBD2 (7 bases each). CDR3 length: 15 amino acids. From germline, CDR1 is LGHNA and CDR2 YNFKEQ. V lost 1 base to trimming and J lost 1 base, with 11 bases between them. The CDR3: CASSQGGGQSYEQYF. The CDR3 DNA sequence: TGTGCCAGCAGCCAAGGCGGGGGACAGTCCTACGAGCAGTACTTC.

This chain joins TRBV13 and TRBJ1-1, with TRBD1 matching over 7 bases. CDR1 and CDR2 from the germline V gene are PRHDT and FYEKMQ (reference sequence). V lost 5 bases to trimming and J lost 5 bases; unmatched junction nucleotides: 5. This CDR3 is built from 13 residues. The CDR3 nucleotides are TGTGCCAGCAGCCTGACAGGGAGTACTGAAGCTTTCTTT. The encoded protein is CASSLTGSTEAFF.